Listed below are T cell receptor beta chains from one sample, sequenced in a study of shared clonotypes between healthy human individuals. The repertoire was sequenced with immunoSEQ multiplex PCR; TCRdb's copy has only in-frame clones and lacks some. The sample includes just over 2,000,000 clones, 95% of them seen just once. The sample taken for sequencing was naive CD4+ T cells sorted from blood. The receptors derive from a man aged 18 to 35 in good health. The CDR3 runs from the conserved cysteine through the conserved F or W. A D gene is named only where the DNA matches it firmly. A clone size is listed for some rows: how often the clone was seen (once, few, many), or a class if it is expanded.

len: 12; v_gene: TRBV6-1; abundance: -; d_gene: -; j_gene: TRBJ1-3; CDR3nt: TGTGCCAGCCCAAGCTCTGGAAACACCATATATTTT; CDR3aa: CASPSSGNTIYF
len: 16; v_gene: TRBV4-1; abundance: -; d_gene: TRBD1; j_gene: TRBJ1-6; CDR3nt: TGCGCCAGCAGCCAAGATATTAGCACAGGGGGGCGAGCCCTCCACTTT; CDR3aa: CASSQDISTGGRALHF
len: 13; v_gene: TRBV30; abundance: -; d_gene: TRBD1; j_gene: TRBJ2-3; CDR3nt: TGTGCCTGGCTGACAGGGGGCACAGATACGCAGTATTTT; CDR3aa: CAWLTGGTDTQYF
len: 14; v_gene: TRBV7-2; abundance: -; d_gene: -; j_gene: TRBJ2-6; CDR3nt: TGTGCCAGCAGCCCAGTCGCTGGGGCCAACGTCCTGACTTTC; CDR3aa: CASSPVAGANVLTF
len: 14; v_gene: TRBV27; abundance: once; d_gene: -; j_gene: TRBJ1-4; CDR3nt: TGTGCCAGCAGACCAGCAACAACTAATGAAAAACTGTTTTTT; CDR3aa: CASRPATTNEKLFF
len: 10; v_gene: TRBV10-2; abundance: -; d_gene: -; j_gene: TRBJ2-1; CDR3nt: TGCGCCAGCAGGGACAATGAGCAGTTCTTC; CDR3aa: CASRDNEQFF
len: 17; v_gene: TRBV29-1; abundance: -; d_gene: TRBD2; j_gene: TRBJ2-7; CDR3nt: TGCAGCGTTATAGCGGGAGGGTCCTTCAACCGCCTCTACGAGCAGTACTTC; CDR3aa: CSVIAGGSFNRLYEQYF
len: 15; v_gene: TRBV5-1; abundance: -; d_gene: TRBD1; j_gene: TRBJ2-7; CDR3nt: TGCGCCAGCAGCGTACTGGGACAGGGAACCTACGAGCAGTACTTC; CDR3aa: CASSVLGQGTYEQYF
len: 15; v_gene: TRBV18; abundance: -; d_gene: TRBD1; j_gene: TRBJ2-7; CDR3nt: TGTGCCAGCTCACCGTACGGGACAGGGGGCAACGAGCAGTACTTC; CDR3aa: CASSPYGTGGNEQYF
len: 15; v_gene: TRBV7-9; abundance: -; d_gene: -; j_gene: TRBJ2-3; CDR3nt: TGTGCCAGCAGCCCGGGGGGCTCTGGCACAGATACGCAGTATTTT; CDR3aa: CASSPGGSGTDTQYF
len: 12; v_gene: TRBV21-1; abundance: -; d_gene: -; j_gene: TRBJ2-3; CDR3nt: TGTGCCAGCAGCTTCCGCCCAGATACGCAGTATTTT; CDR3aa: CASSFRPDTQYF
len: 12; v_gene: TRBV19; abundance: -; d_gene: -; j_gene: TRBJ1-5; CDR3nt: TGTGCCAGTAGCGCGGGAAATCAGCCCCAGCATTTT; CDR3aa: CASSAGNQPQHF
len: 15; v_gene: TRBV5-1; abundance: -; d_gene: TRBD1; j_gene: TRBJ2-7; CDR3nt: TGCGCCAGCAGCTTAGACAGGGGTTTCTCCTACGAGCAGTACTTC; CDR3aa: CASSLDRGFSYEQYF
len: 14; v_gene: TRBV7-9; abundance: once; d_gene: -; j_gene: TRBJ1-2; CDR3nt: TGTGCCAGCAGCTTACCCAGTTCCGGCTATGGCTACACCTTC; CDR3aa: CASSLPSSGYGYTF
len: 13; v_gene: TRBV28; abundance: -; d_gene: -; j_gene: TRBJ1-2; CDR3nt: TGTGCCAGCAGGCGGCAGGGGAACTATGGCTACACCTTC; CDR3aa: CASRRQGNYGYTF
len: 11; v_gene: TRBV7-9; abundance: -; d_gene: -; j_gene: TRBJ1-1; CDR3nt: TGTGCCAGCAGCTTAGACCGGAGGGCTTTCTTT; CDR3aa: CASSLDRRAFF
len: 16; v_gene: TRBV30; abundance: -; d_gene: TRBD2; j_gene: TRBJ2-2; CDR3nt: TGTGCCCGACAAAACACAGGCGGGAGGGGCGGCGGGGAGCTGTTTTTT; CDR3aa: CARQNTGGRGGGELFF
len: 15; v_gene: TRBV6-6; abundance: -; d_gene: -; j_gene: TRBJ2-1; CDR3nt: TGTGCCAGCAGTTTCACTCGCGGATCCTACAATGAGCAGTTCTTC; CDR3aa: CASSFTRGSYNEQFF
len: 14; v_gene: TRBV18; abundance: -; d_gene: -; j_gene: TRBJ2-7; CDR3nt: TGTGCCAGCTCTTCAGACGGCCTCTCCTACGAGCAGTACTTC; CDR3aa: CASSSDGLSYEQYF
len: 17; v_gene: TRBV18; abundance: -; d_gene: TRBD1; j_gene: TRBJ2-7; CDR3nt: TGTGCCAGCTCACCATTGGCAGGGGACAGGGCCCCCCACGAGCAGTACTTC; CDR3aa: CASSPLAGDRAPHEQYF
len: 15; v_gene: TRBV5-8; abundance: -; d_gene: TRBD2; j_gene: TRBJ2-7; CDR3nt: TGTGCCAGCAGCTTGGTACGGGGGGGCCCCCACGAGCAGTACTTC; CDR3aa: CASSLVRGGPHEQYF
len: 15; v_gene: TRBV7-4; abundance: -; d_gene: -; j_gene: TRBJ1-4; CDR3nt: TGTGCCAGCAGACACGATTTGAGGACTAATGAAAAACTGTTTTTT; CDR3aa: CASRHDLRTNEKLFF
len: 15; v_gene: TRBV11-2; abundance: -; d_gene: -; j_gene: TRBJ1-4; CDR3nt: TGTGCCAGCAGCCCCCGGGGGGACTATAATGAAAAACTGTTTTTT; CDR3aa: CASSPRGDYNEKLFF
len: 16; v_gene: TRBV10-3; abundance: -; d_gene: -; j_gene: TRBJ1-2; CDR3nt: TGTGCCATCAGTGATAAGGGGGTGGCTTCTAACTATGGCTACACCTTC; CDR3aa: CAISDKGVASNYGYTF
len: 14; v_gene: TRBV5-1; abundance: -; d_gene: -; j_gene: TRBJ2-2; CDR3nt: TGCGCCAGCAGCATAACTGCGGAGCTCGGGGAGCTGTTTTTT; CDR3aa: CASSITAELGELFF
len: 15; v_gene: TRBV18; abundance: -; d_gene: -; j_gene: TRBJ2-7; CDR3nt: TGTGCCAGCTCACCCGGGACCGCAAGCTCCTACGAGCAGTACTTC; CDR3aa: CASSPGTASSYEQYF
len: 14; v_gene: TRBV7-9; abundance: -; d_gene: -; j_gene: TRBJ2-1; CDR3nt: TGTGCCAGCAGCTTAGGCCTAGTCGGGAATGAGCAGTTCTTC; CDR3aa: CASSLGLVGNEQFF
len: 15; v_gene: TRBV2; abundance: -; d_gene: -; j_gene: TRBJ2-1; CDR3nt: TGTGCCAGCAGTTTGGACCATTACTCCTACAATGAGCAGTTCTTC; CDR3aa: CASSLDHYSYNEQFF
len: 14; v_gene: TRBV7-9; abundance: -; d_gene: TRBD1; j_gene: TRBJ1-4; CDR3nt: TGTGCCAGCAGCTTATCAGGGGGAAGGGAAAAACTGTTTTTT; CDR3aa: CASSLSGGREKLFF
len: 15; v_gene: TRBV5-8; abundance: -; d_gene: TRBD1; j_gene: TRBJ2-1; CDR3nt: TGTGCCAGCAGCTTGGGGACAGGGGAAACCAATGAGCAGTTCTTC; CDR3aa: CASSLGTGETNEQFF
len: 14; v_gene: TRBV6-5; abundance: -; d_gene: TRBD1; j_gene: TRBJ2-7; CDR3nt: TGTGCCAGCAGTTACGCGGGACAGGGGTACGAGCAGTACTTC; CDR3aa: CASSYAGQGYEQYF
len: 15; v_gene: TRBV5-1; abundance: -; d_gene: TRBD2; j_gene: TRBJ2-7; CDR3nt: TGCGCCAGCAGCTTGGGACTAGCGGGGGAGGACGAGCAGTACTTC; CDR3aa: CASSLGLAGEDEQYF
len: 13; v_gene: TRBV30; abundance: -; d_gene: -; j_gene: TRBJ1-2; CDR3nt: TGTGCCTGGAGTGACAGGTCTAACTATGGCTACACCTTC; CDR3aa: CAWSDRSNYGYTF
len: 14; v_gene: TRBV6-5; abundance: -; d_gene: -; j_gene: TRBJ2-2; CDR3nt: TGTGCCAGCAGGGTGGGTGCGAACACCGGGGAGCTGTTTTTT; CDR3aa: CASRVGANTGELFF
len: 15; v_gene: TRBV5-4; abundance: -; d_gene: TRBD1; j_gene: TRBJ1-1; CDR3nt: TGTGCCAGCAGCTCTTCCGGGACAGTGAACACTGAAGCTTTCTTT; CDR3aa: CASSSSGTVNTEAFF
len: 15; v_gene: TRBV25-1; abundance: few; d_gene: TRBD2; j_gene: TRBJ2-1; CDR3nt: TGTGCCACCAGCTTTGGGCGGGGGGACTACAATGAGCAGTTCTTC; CDR3aa: CATSFGRGDYNEQFF
len: 11; v_gene: TRBV20-1; abundance: -; d_gene: -; j_gene: TRBJ1-2; CDR3nt: TGCAGTGCTAGGGCAGTATATGGCTACACCTTC; CDR3aa: CSARAVYGYTF
len: 14; v_gene: TRBV10-1; abundance: -; d_gene: -; j_gene: TRBJ1-5; CDR3nt: TGCGCCAGCAGTGAAGCGGGGGCGAGTCAGCCCCAGCATTTT; CDR3aa: CASSEAGASQPQHF
len: 15; v_gene: TRBV2; abundance: -; d_gene: TRBD2; j_gene: TRBJ2-3; CDR3nt: TGTGCCAGCATTCGCGGGAGACACGGCACAGATACGCAGTATTTT; CDR3aa: CASIRGRHGTDTQYF
len: 15; v_gene: TRBV6-1; abundance: -; d_gene: TRBD1; j_gene: TRBJ2-1; CDR3nt: TGTGCCAGCAGTGATTATGGGACAGGGCCAAATGAGCAGTTCTTC; CDR3aa: CASSDYGTGPNEQFF
len: 16; v_gene: TRBV5-5; abundance: -; d_gene: -; j_gene: TRBJ2-7; CDR3nt: TGTGCCAGCAGCCCTAAAGGCGGGGGCGAGACTTACGAGCAGTACTTC; CDR3aa: CASSPKGGGETYEQYF
len: 14; v_gene: TRBV6-5; abundance: once; d_gene: -; j_gene: TRBJ2-1; CDR3nt: TGTGCCAGCAGTTACTCGGCAGGGAGCAATGAGCAGTTCTTC; CDR3aa: CASSYSAGSNEQFF
len: 14; v_gene: TRBV10-1; abundance: -; d_gene: -; j_gene: TRBJ2-7; CDR3nt: TGCGCCAGCAGTGACGGAAACGGACCCTACGAGCAGTACTTC; CDR3aa: CASSDGNGPYEQYF
len: 17; v_gene: TRBV6-1; abundance: -; d_gene: -; j_gene: TRBJ1-1; CDR3nt: TGTGCCAGCAGTGAACGAGGATGGGGAATAGTAGGTACTGAAGCTTTCTTT; CDR3aa: CASSERGWGIVGTEAFF
len: 15; v_gene: TRBV7-2; abundance: -; d_gene: -; j_gene: TRBJ2-5; CDR3nt: TGTGCCAGCAGCTCAAGAGGGGGAGCGGGAGAGACCCAGTACTTC; CDR3aa: CASSSRGGAGETQYF
len: 15; v_gene: TRBV6-1; abundance: -; d_gene: TRBD1; j_gene: TRBJ1-2; CDR3nt: TGTGCCAGCAGTGGATGGACTCCGCAGGGGGATGGCTACACCTTC; CDR3aa: CASSGWTPQGDGYTF
len: 13; v_gene: TRBV25-1; abundance: -; d_gene: -; j_gene: TRBJ2-7; CDR3nt: TGTGCCAGCAGTGAAGTGCAACGCGGCGAGCAGTACTTC; CDR3aa: CASSEVQRGEQYF
len: 14; v_gene: TRBV28; abundance: -; d_gene: TRBD2; j_gene: TRBJ2-5; CDR3nt: TGTGCCAGCAGAACTAGCGGGGGGCAAGAGACCCAGTACTTC; CDR3aa: CASRTSGGQETQYF
len: 14; v_gene: TRBV11-2; abundance: once; d_gene: -; j_gene: TRBJ1-2; CDR3nt: TGTGCCAGCAGCTCAAGGAGGGGATTCGGTGGCTACACCTTC; CDR3aa: CASSSRRGFGGYTF
len: 16; v_gene: TRBV27; abundance: -; d_gene: -; j_gene: TRBJ2-2; CDR3nt: TGTGCCAGCAGTTTAAGTTTTAGCCTGGGCACCGGGGAGCTGTTTTTT; CDR3aa: CASSLSFSLGTGELFF
len: 17; v_gene: TRBV4-1; abundance: -; d_gene: TRBD2; j_gene: TRBJ2-3; CDR3nt: TGCGCCAGCAGCCAGGGTCTAGCGGGAGGGAGCACAGATACGCAGTATTTT; CDR3aa: CASSQGLAGGSTDTQYF
len: 13; v_gene: TRBV19; abundance: once; d_gene: -; j_gene: TRBJ2-5; CDR3nt: TGTGCCAGTAGTATGTGGGGGGAAGAGACCCAGTACTTC; CDR3aa: CASSMWGEETQYF